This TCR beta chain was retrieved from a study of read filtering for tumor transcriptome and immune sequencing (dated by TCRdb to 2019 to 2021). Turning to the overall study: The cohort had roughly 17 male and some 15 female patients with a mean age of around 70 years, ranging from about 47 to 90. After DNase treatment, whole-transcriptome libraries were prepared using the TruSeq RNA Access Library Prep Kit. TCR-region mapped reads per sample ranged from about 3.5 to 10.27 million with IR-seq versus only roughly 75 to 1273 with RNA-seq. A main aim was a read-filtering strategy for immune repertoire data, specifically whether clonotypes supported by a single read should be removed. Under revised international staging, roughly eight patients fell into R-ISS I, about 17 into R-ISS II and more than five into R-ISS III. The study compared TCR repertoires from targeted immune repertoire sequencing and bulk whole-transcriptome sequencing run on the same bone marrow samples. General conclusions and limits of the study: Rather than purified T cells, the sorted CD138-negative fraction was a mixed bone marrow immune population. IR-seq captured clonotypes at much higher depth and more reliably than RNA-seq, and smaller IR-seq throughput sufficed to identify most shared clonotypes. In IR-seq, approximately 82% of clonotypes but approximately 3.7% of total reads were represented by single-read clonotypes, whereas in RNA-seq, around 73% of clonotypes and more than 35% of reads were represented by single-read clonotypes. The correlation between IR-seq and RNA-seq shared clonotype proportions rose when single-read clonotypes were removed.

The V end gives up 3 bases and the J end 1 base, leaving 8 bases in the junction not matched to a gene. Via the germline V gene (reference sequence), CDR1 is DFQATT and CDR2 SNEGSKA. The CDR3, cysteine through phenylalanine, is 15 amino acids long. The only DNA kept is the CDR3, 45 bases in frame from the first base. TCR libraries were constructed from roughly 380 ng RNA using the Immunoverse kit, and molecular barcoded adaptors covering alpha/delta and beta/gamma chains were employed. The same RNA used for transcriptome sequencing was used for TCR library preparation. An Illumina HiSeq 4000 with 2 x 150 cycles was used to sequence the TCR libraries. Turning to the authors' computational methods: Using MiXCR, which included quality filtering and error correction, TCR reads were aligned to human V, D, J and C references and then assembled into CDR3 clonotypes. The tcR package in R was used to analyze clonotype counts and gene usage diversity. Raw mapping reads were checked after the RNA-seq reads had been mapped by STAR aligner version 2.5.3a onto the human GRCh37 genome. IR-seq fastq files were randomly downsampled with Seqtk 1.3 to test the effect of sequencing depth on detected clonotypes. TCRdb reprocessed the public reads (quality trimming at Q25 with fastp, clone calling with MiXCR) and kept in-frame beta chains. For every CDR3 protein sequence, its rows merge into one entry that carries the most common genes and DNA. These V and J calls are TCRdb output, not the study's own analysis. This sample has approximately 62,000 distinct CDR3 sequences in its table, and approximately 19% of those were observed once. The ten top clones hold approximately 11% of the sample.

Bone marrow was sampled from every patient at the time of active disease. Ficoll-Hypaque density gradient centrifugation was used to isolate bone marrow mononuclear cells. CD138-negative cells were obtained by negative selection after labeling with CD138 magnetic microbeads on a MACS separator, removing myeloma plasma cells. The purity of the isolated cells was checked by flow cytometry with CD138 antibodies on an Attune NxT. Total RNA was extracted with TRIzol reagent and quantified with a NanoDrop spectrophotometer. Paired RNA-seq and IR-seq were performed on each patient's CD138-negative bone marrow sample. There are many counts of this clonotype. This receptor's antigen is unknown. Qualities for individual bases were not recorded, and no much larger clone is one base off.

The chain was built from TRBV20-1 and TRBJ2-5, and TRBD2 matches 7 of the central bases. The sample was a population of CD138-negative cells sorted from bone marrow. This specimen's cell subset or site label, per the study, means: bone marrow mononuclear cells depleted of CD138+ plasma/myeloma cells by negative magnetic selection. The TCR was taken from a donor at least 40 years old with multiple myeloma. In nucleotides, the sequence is TGCAGTGCTAGCCGCGGGACTACCAGCCAAGAGACCCAGTACTTC. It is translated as CSASRGTTSQETQYF.